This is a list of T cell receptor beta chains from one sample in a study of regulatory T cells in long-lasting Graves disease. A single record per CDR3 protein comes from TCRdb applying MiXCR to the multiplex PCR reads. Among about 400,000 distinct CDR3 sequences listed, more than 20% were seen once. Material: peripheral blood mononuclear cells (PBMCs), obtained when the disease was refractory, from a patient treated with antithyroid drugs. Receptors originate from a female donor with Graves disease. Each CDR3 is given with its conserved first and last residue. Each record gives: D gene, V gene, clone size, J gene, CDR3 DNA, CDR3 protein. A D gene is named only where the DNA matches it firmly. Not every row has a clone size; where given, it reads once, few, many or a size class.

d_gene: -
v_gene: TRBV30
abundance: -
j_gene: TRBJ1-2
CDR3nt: TGTGCCTGGGGTGTCTGGGGTTCCTATGGCTACACCTTC
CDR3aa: CAWGVWGSYGYTF

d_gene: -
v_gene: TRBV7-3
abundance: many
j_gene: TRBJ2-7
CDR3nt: TGTGCCAGCAGCCAACTCCTCGGCTACGAGCAGTACTTC
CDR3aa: CASSQLLGYEQYF

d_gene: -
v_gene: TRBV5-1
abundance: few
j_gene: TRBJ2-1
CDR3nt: TGCGCCAGCCGGGCGGGGCCGAACAATGAGCAGTTCTTC
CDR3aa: CASRAGPNNEQFF

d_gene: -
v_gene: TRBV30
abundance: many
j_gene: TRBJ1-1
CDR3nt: TGTGCCTGGAACAGGCAGCACACTGAAGCTTTCTTT
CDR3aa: CAWNRQHTEAFF

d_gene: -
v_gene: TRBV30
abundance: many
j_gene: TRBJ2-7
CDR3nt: TGTGCCTGGACTCAGGGCTCCTACGAGCAGTACTTC
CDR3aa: CAWTQGSYEQYF

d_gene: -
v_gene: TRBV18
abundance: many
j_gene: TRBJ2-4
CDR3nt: TGTGCCAGCTCACCACGAAGCCTCCGAGGCACTGCCAAAAACATTCAGTACTTC
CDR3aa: CASSPRSLRGTAKNIQYF

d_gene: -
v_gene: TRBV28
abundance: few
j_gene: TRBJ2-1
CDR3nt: TGTGCCAGCAGTCTTGCCGGACAGGGGGGACTAGCAGGGCAGTTCTTC
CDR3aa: CASSLAGQGGLAGQFF

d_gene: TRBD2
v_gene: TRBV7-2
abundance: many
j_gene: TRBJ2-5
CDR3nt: TGTGCCAGCAGCTTAGGGGGACTAGCGTCAAAGACCCAGTACTTC
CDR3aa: CASSLGGLASKTQYF

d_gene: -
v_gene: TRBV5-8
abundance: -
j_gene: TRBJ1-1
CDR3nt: TGTGCCAGCAGCTTAAATTGGGTGAACACTGAAGCTTTCTTT
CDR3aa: CASSLNWVNTEAFF

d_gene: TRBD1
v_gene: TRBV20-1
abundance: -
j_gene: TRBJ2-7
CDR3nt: TGCAGTGCTAGAGATGGGACAGGGGCCCACGAGCAGTACTTC
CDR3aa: CSARDGTGAHEQYF

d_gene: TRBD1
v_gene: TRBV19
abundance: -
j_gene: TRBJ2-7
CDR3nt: TGTGCCAGTAGTTCAGACAGGGAAATTACGGCCTACGAGCAGTACTTC
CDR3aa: CASSSDREITAYEQYF

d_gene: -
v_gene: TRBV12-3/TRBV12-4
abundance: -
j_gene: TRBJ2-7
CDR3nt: TGTGCCAGCACCACTTCGAAAGGGATCGACGAGCAGTACTTC
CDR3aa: CASTTSKGIDEQYF

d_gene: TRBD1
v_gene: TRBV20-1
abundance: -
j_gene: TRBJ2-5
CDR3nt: TGCAGTGCTAGTGACAGGGGATTGGAGACCCAGTACTTC
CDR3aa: CSASDRGLETQYF

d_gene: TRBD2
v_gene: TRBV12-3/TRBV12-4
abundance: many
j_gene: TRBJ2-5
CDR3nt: TGTGCCAGCAGAACTAGCGGGGAAGAGACCCAGTACTTC
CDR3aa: CASRTSGEETQYF

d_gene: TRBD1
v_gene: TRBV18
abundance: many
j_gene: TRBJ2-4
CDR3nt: TGTGCCAGCTCACTGGACAGGGCTACATACATTCAGTACTTC
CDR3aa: CASSLDRATYIQYF

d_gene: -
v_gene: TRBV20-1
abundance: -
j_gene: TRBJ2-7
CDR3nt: TGCAGTGCCGCCCCCACAGGCGGGGTTATCCGCGAGCAGTACTTC
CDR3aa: CSAAPTGGVIREQYF

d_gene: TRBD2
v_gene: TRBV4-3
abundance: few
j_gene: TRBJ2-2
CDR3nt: TGCGCCAGCAGCCAAGAGTACCGGACTAGCAGCACCGGGGAGCTGTTTTTT
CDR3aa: CASSQEYRTSSTGELFF

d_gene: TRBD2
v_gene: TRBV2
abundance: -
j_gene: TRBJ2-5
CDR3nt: TGTGCCAGCAGTGAAGCGCTTGGGACTAGCGGGAGACAGACCCAGTACTTC
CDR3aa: CASSEALGTSGRQTQYF

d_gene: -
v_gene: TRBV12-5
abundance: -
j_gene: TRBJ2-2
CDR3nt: TGTGCTAGTGGCCCGAACACCGGGGAGCTGTTTTTT
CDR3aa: CASGPNTGELFF

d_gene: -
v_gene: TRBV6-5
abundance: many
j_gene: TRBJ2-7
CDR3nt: TGTGCCAGCAGTTACCCCCTTGGAGGGGCCGAGCAGTACTTC
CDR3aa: CASSYPLGGAEQYF

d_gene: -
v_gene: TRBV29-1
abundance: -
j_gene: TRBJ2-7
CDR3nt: TGCAGCGTTGAAGGGGGGTCCCCCTACGAGCAGTACTTC
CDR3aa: CSVEGGSPYEQYF

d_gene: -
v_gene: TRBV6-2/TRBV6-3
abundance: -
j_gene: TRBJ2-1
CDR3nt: TGTGCCAGCAGTTACCCCCCCCGCGGGAACCCCTACAATGAGCAGTTCTTC
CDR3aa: CASSYPPRGNPYNEQFF

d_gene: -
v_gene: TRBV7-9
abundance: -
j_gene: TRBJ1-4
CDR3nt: TGTGCCAGCAGCTTTACCCGGGACGGAACCCAAAAACTGTTTTTT
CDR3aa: CASSFTRDGTQKLFF

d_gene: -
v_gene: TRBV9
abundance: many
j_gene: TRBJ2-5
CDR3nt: TGTGCCAGCAGCCCCCTTCTCGGGCAAGAGACCCAGTACTTC
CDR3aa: CASSPLLGQETQYF

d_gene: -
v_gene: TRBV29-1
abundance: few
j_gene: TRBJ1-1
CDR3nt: TGCAGCTTTGACACCAACACTGAAGCTTTCTTT
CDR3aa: CSFDTNTEAFF

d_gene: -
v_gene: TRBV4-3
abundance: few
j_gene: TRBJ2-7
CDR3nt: TGCGCCAGCAGCCAAGGCCTTGCCTACGACGAGCAGTACTTC
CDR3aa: CASSQGLAYDEQYF

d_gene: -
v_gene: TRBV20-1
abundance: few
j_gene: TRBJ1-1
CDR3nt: TGCAGTGTAGGGGCGGAGAACACTGAAGCTTTCTTT
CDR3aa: CSVGAENTEAFF

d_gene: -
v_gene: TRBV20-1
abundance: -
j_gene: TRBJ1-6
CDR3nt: TGCAGTGCTAGAGAGTCGACGGGAAATAGGGCACCCCTCCACTTT
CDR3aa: CSARESTGNRAPLHF

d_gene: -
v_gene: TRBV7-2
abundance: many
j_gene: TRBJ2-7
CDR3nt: TGTGCCAGCAGCTTCGCAGCAAGCTACGAGCAGTACTTC
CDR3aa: CASSFAASYEQYF

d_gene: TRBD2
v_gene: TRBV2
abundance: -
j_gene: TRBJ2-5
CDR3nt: TGTGCCAGGGGGGGGAAGGAGACCCAGTACTTC
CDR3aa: CARGGKETQYF

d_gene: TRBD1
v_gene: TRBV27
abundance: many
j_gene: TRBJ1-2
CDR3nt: TGTGCCAGCAGTTTTTCCGGACAGGTTTATGGCTACACCTTC
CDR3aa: CASSFSGQVYGYTF

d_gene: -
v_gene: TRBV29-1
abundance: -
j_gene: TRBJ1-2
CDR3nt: TGCAGCGTTCCGAGCAGGGTTGGCTATGGCTACACCTTC
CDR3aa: CSVPSRVGYGYTF